The clone carrying this T cell receptor (beta chain) was seen a few times. The antigen remains unidentified. This sample is part of a study of CD8+ T cells in alopecia areata. This sample's treatment: oral pan-JAK inhibitor, 5-10 mg twice daily. Collected material from alopecia areata patients comprised lesional scalp punch biopsies and peripheral blood. In each case, RNA was isolated and then reverse transcribed into cDNA as the sequencing template. Only in-frame clones appear in the TCRdb table, and some are missing; sequencing was by immunoSEQ multiplex PCR. This sample has over 150,000 clones, with about 60% found just once. General study findings and limits: Tofacitinib significantly decreased scalp clonality and expanded CD8+ clones among top 100. Because one nonresponder was included, the link of baseline CD8+ expansion to response is considered uncertain. Lesional scalp, especially alopecia totalis/universalis, showed higher clonality than normal scalp.

Germline lookup yields CDR1 MNHEY and CDR2 SVGAGI. The J segment lost 9 bases and the V segment lost 5 bases, leaving 11 bases of the junction unmatched. The CDR3 totals 15 residues. Sequences were derived from CD4+ T cells sorted from blood, sampled at week 24, from a patient treated with tofacitinib. V and J are TRBV6-5 and TRBJ2-1, with 9 bases aligning to TRBD2. The clonotype originates from a human donor with alopecia areata. For the CDR3, the DNA is TGTGCCAGCAGTATGGCTAGCGGGGTTGTCGCTGAGCAGTTCTTC. Residues: CASSMASGVVAEQFF.